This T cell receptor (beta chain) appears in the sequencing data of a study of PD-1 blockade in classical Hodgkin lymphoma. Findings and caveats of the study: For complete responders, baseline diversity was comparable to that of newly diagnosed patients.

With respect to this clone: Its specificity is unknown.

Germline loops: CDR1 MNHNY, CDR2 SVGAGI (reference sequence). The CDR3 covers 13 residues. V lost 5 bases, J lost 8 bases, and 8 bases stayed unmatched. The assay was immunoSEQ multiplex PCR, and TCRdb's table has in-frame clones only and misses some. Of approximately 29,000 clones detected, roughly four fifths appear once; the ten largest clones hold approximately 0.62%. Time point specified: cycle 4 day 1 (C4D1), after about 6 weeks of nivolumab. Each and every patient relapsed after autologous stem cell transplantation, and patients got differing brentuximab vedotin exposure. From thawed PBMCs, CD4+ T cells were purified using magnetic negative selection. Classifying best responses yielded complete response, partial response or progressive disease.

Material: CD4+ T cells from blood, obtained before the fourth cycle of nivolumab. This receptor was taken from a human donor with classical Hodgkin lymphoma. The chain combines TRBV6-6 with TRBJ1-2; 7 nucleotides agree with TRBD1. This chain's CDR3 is CASSRDRAGGYTF. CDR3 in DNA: TGTGCCAGCAGTAGGGACAGAGCCGGAGGCTACACCTTC.